This T cell receptor delta chain was captured in a study of gamma-delta chains in newborns, infants, children. Study-wide context: Microbial exposure reportedly drives polyclonal innate γδ T cell expansion after birth.

TCRdb re-called the reads via CATT. Of about 4,900 delta-chain clones in the sample, approximately 2.7% were seen once. As for this clone: One junction end does not reproduce the germline sequence, and a read error may be involved.

The sequence was obtained from a child who was a newborn, infant or young child, either healthy, febrile or measles-vaccinated (not recorded which). Sample: blood.

CDR3 nucleotides: TGTGCCTGTGGCACCGGGTCCTGGGGGATACTGCGAAGCTCCTGGGACACCCGACAGATGTTTTTC. It yields the protein CACGTGSWGILRSSWDTRQMFF. The chain employs TRDV2 and TRDJ3; 11 nucleotides agree with TRDD3. Looked up from germline, CDR1 is GEAIGNYY and CDR2 is EKD. The CDR3 length is 22 residues.